The 11 T cell receptor beta chains in this list originate from one sample, sequenced in a study of T cell clonality in common variable immunodeficiency. No antigen has been assigned to these receptors. General study results and limits: Common variable immunodeficiency TCR beta sequences reportedly had fewer deletions and N-nucleotide insertions.

The repertoire was sequenced with immunoSEQ multiplex PCR; TCRdb's copy has only in-frame clones and lacks some. The sample has around 24,000 clones, none seen only once. Sequenced input: peripheral blood mononuclear cells. The receptor set was obtained from a human donor with common variable immunodeficiency.

This clone was recorded at least ten times. The read stops 3 residues short of the end of the CDR3; the missing end is completed from the germline J gene. The V call is TRBV5-1, the J call TRBJ1-6; TRBD1 matches 9 bases. The CDR3 length is 16 residues. The germline CDR1 and CDR2 sequences are SGHRS and YFSETQ. The trim removed 4 bases at V and 8 bases at J, leaving 10 bases unmatched. The DNA read from the CDR3 is TGCGCCAGCAGCCAATCGGGACAGGGAGGTTATTCACCC. This sequence encodes CASSQSGQGGYSP. The CDR3 reads in full as CASSQSGQGGYSPLHF.

Notes on this clone: The read stops 3 residues short of the end of the CDR3; the missing end is completed from the germline J gene. V gene TRBV11-2 combines with J gene TRBJ1-2; tentative D call: TRBD1 (5 bases). Germline V gene data show CDR1 as SGHAT and CDR2 as FQNNGV. The V end lost 6 bases, the J end lost 2 bases, and 13 bases lay between the germline ends. This CDR3 is 14 amino acids long. The CDR3: CASSLSQGNYGYTF. The CDR3 bases that were read are TGTGCCAGCAGTCTGTCCCAGGGAAACTATGGC.

This clone came up many times. CDR3 in amino acids: CASSPSTVGRAVGELFF. The part of the CDR3 DNA that was read is TGTGCCAGCTCACCAAGCACGGTCGGGCGAGCGGTCGGGGAG. The V call is TRBV18, the J call TRBJ2-2; perhaps TRBD2 as D (5 bases). Coverage ceases 3 residues before the CDR3 finishes, and the germline J gene fills in the end. This CDR3 has 17 residues. V was trimmed by 2 bases and J by 7 bases, leaving 20 bases between them. Germline V CDR1 and CDR2: KGHSH, LQKENI.

This clone was seen repeatedly, ten times or more. From the germline J gene comes the end of the CDR3, since the read stops 3 residues before it. This chain connects TRBV6-2 or TRBV6-3 to TRBJ2-3; 8 bases match TRBD1. Trimming cost V 7 bases and J 4 bases; bases outside gene matches: 13. CDR1 MNHEY and CDR2 SVGEGT come from the germline V gene. CDR3 length: 16 residues. CDR3 in amino acids: CASTPRAGGASDTQYF. The sequenced CDR3 bases are TGTGCCAGCACCCCCCGGGCAGGGGGCGCCTCAGATACG.

At least ten counts were recorded for this clone. The read is 3 residues too short to cover the CDR3 end, so that end is filled in from the germline J gene. This sequence joins TRBV6-4 and TRBJ2-1, with 10 bases that match TRBD2. This CDR3 has 15 amino acids. Trimming took 4 bases from V and 0 from J; bases not matched to a gene: 0. Germline V gene sequence: CDR1 MRHNA, CDR2 SNTAGT. Partial CDR3 DNA: TGTGCCAGCAGTGCTAGCGGGGGCTCCTACAATGAG. This translates into CASSASGGSYNE. In full, the CDR3 reads CASSASGGSYNEQFF.

On this clone itself: The missing CDR3 end, 3 residues past where the read stops, is filled in from the germline J gene. The V gene is TRBV7-2, the J gene TRBJ2-1; 9 bases are a match to TRBD2. V lost 1 base, J lost 6 bases, and 4 bases stayed unmatched. This CDR3 has 15 residues. Germline loops: CDR1 SGHTA, CDR2 FQGNSA. The sequenced CDR3 bases are TGTGCCAGCAGCTTAGGCCTAGCGGGGCTCAATGAG. This translates into CASSLGLAGLNE. The full CDR3 is CASSLGLAGLNEQFF.

The sample holds many counts of this clone. The CDR3 is cut off 3 residues early in the read; its end comes from the germline J gene. The chain links TRBV9 to TRBJ2-5, with D tentatively TRBD1 (6 bases). This CDR3 has 14 amino acids. Trimming took off 3 bases at V and 1 base at J, with 10 bases between the two ends. CDR1 is SGDLS and CDR2 is YYNGEE in the germline V gene. This CDR3 is CASSAIGGQETQYF. The sequenced CDR3 bases are TGTGCCAGCAGCGCCATAGGGGGCCAAGAGACC.

This clone was picked up many times. The read ends 3 residues early relative to the CDR3; the germline J gene fills the gap. This chain links TRBV18 with TRBJ2-7, with TRBD2 matching over 8 bases. V lost 3 bases, J lost 2 bases, and 6 bases stayed unmatched. The CDR3 loop spans 15 amino acids. Per the germline V gene, CDR1 is KGHSH and CDR2 is LQKENI. The part of the CDR3 DNA that was read is TGTGCCAGCTCACCCGATAGCGGGGTTACCTACGAG. Its protein is CASSPDSGVTYE. The full CDR3 protein is CASSPDSGVTYEQYF.

This clone was picked up a small number of times. CDR3 bases read: TGTGCCAGTAGTATAGACTTAAAAAACATT. Residues: CASSIDLKNI. The CDR3 in its entirety is CASSIDLKNIQYF. The V and J genes are TRBV19 and TRBJ2-4; D unresolved. The sequence runs out 3 residues before the end of the CDR3; the remainder is reconstructed from the germline J gene. The CDR3 extends over 13 amino acids. The germline V gene has CDR1 LNHDA and CDR2 SQIVND (reference sequence). V was clipped by 0 bases and J by 4 bases, with 4 bases between them.

This clone showed up just a few times. Read sequence stops 3 residues before the CDR3 end, and the germline J gene provides the missing end. The chain carries TRBV7-3 and TRBJ2-5; 7 bases fit TRBD2. The CDR3 totals 17 residues. CDR1 is SGHTA and CDR2 is FQGTGA in the germline V gene. The J segment lost 1 base and the V segment lost 2 bases, leaving 10 bases of the junction unmatched. The sequenced part of the CDR3 DNA is TGTGCCAGCAGCTTAGGAGTTAAGTCTAGCGGCCAAGAGACC. It translates to CASSLGVKSSGQET. The entire CDR3 protein is CASSLGVKSSGQETQYF.

This clone appeared a few times. The read terminates 3 residues ahead of where the CDR3 ends, so the germline J gene completes it. The same CDR3 is also encoded by other DNA sequences in this sample. This chain uses TRBV6-2 or TRBV6-3 with TRBJ1-1, with TRBD1 matching 7 bases. There are 15 residues in the CDR3. V lost 3 bases, J lost 5 bases, and 9 bases stayed unmatched. Germline assignment: CDR1 MNHEY and CDR2 SVGEGT. The DNA read from the CDR3 is TGTGCCAGCAGTTATGACCGGACAGGAGGTACTGAA. Its translation: CASSYDRTGGTE. In full, the CDR3 reads CASSYDRTGGTEAFF.